One and the same sample provided the 9 T cell receptor beta chains below, sequenced in a study of PD-L1 blockade in urothelial cancer. Method: immunoSEQ multiplex PCR; TCRdb's copy keeps in-frame clones and lacks some. The profile covers tens of thousands of clones, with 81% appearing a single time and 2.5% to 3% taken by the ten largest. Sequencing was performed on PBMCs, taken around atezolizumab (anti-PD-L1) treatment. The source of these receptors is a man aged 70-80 years with urothelial cancer.

This sequence joins TRBV7-9 and TRBJ1-2; 8 nucleotides match TRBD1. Germline V gene lookup returns CDR1 SEHNR and CDR2 FQNEAQ (reference sequence). With V trimmed by 2 bases and J by 8 bases, 10 bases remained unmatched. This CDR3 has 15 amino acids. CDR3 loop: CASSLQTGDTDGYTF. CDR3 coding DNA: TGTGCCAGCAGCTTACAGACAGGGGATACGGACGGCTACACCTTC.

The V and J genes are TRBV28 and TRBJ1-3; D possibly corresponds to TRBD1 (6 bases). Trimming removed 8 bases from V and 0 bases from J, with 14 bases in between. Germline V gives CDR1 MDHEN, CDR2 SYDVKM. The CDR3 is 15 residues long. The CDR3 sequence: CASGSGASSGNTIYF. CDR3 nucleotides: TGTGCCAGCGGATCAGGGGCCAGCTCTGGAAACACCATATATTTT.

This chain links TRBV11-3 with TRBJ2-1, with TRBD2 matching 10 bases. V was clipped by 8 bases and J by 10 bases; unmatched bases: 11. This CDR3 has 14 amino acids. Germline CDR1 reads SGHNT; CDR2 reads YENEEA. CDR3: CASRRTSGPHEQFF. In nucleotides, the CDR3 is TGTGCCAGCCGACGGACTAGCGGCCCCCACGAGCAGTTCTTC.

This chain joins TRBV9 and TRBJ1-3, with D possibly being TRBD1 (5 bases). V lost 6 bases to trimming and J lost 0 bases, with 10 bases between them. CDR3 length: 14 amino acids. The germline gives CDR1 SGDLS, CDR2 YYNGEE. DNA for the CDR3: TGTGCCAGCAACTCAGGGCTCTCTGGAAACACCATATATTTT. Its protein product is CASNSGLSGNTIYF.

V and J are TRBV6-5 and TRBJ2-1, with 8 bases identical to TRBD2. The CDR3 consists of 15 residues. The junction had 7 bases not matched to a gene; V was cut back by 5 bases and J by 4 bases. The germline V gene has CDR1 MNHEY and CDR2 SVGAGI. CDR3 amino acids: CASSQGASGYNEQFF. The CDR3 DNA is TGTGCCAGCAGTCAGGGCGCTAGCGGGTACAATGAGCAGTTCTTC.

This rearrangement joins TRBV6-5 to TRBJ2-7; TRBD1 agrees at 7 bases. V trimming: 4 bases; J trimming: 5 bases; junction bases outside the gene matches: 8. CDR1 and CDR2 from the germline V gene are MNHEY and SVGAGI. The CDR3 totals 14 residues. For the CDR3, the DNA is TGTGCCAGCAGTTTCTCACAGGGGAGCAACGAGCAGTACTTC. This sequence encodes CASSFSQGSNEQYF.

This clone appeared a few times. The rearrangement uses TRBV19 and TRBJ1-2; D not resolved. V lost 6 bases to trimming and J lost 2 bases, with 4 bases between them. The CDR3 length is 11 residues. Germline V gene data show CDR1 as LNHDA and CDR2 as SQIVND (reference sequence). CDR3: CASRENYGYTF. CDR3 in DNA: TGTGCCAGTAGGGAGAACTATGGCTACACCTTC.

On this clone: In the same sample, other DNA sequences code for this CDR3. The chain has TRBV4-3 and TRBJ1-4; D remains unclear. CDR3 length equals 18 residues. Between the trimmed V and J ends, which lost 0 bases and 3 bases, there was a span of 17 bases. Germline-derived CDR1 and CDR2 are LGHNA and YSLEER. CDR3 sequence (DNA): TGCGCCAGCAGCCAAGATCTCTTCCGGGAATCCGCTAATGAAAAACTGTTTTTT. As protein: CASSQDLFRESANEKLFF.

CDR3 residues: CASSYPTGSTDTQYF. Written as DNA, the CDR3 is TGTGCCAGCAGTTACCCTACAGGATCCACAGATACGCAGTATTTT. V gene TRBV6-6 combines with J gene TRBJ2-3; D possibly corresponds to TRBD1 (5 bases). The CDR3 contains 15 residues. The germline V and J ends were trimmed by 2 bases and 2 bases, with 11 bases remaining between them. From germline, CDR1 is MNHNY and CDR2 SVGAGI (reference sequence).